Sequencing of this T cell receptor (beta chain) was carried out in a study of T cells after yellow fever vaccination. TCRdb ran MiXCR on the 5' RACE reads and lists one entry per CDR3 protein. The profile shows under 600,000 distinct CDR3 sequences, around an eighth of them singletons. V was trimmed by 4 bases and J by 1 base, leaving 13 bases between them. This CDR3 has 15 residues. Germline V lookup: CDR1 MNHEY, CDR2 SVGAGI. The sample was PBMCs, taken on the day of the yellow fever booster vaccination. V usage is TRBV6-5 and J usage is TRBJ1-1, with D unclear. This TCR derives from a man aged 25 to 40 who received the YFV17D yellow fever vaccine. CDR3 in amino acids: CASSSSGLGNTEAFF. The CDR3 nucleotides are TGTGCCAGCAGTTCTTCAGGATTAGGGAACACTGAAGCTTTCTTT.